One and the same sample provided the 4 T cell receptor beta chains below, sequenced in a study of beta chain features in type 1 diabetes. The isolated RNA, all of it, was reverse transcribed, so expressed TCRB transcripts were what got sequenced. The table came from immunoSEQ multiplex PCR; TCRdb's copy has only in-frame clones and leaves some out. The data show some 150,000 clones, roughly 10% seen once. The sequenced material came from naive CD4+ T cells from blood. These receptors were taken from a man aged 18 to 30 in good health.

This chain joins TRBV29-1 and TRBJ2-2; D not certain. The V gene lost 4 bases and the J gene lost 0 bases, with 6 bases spanning the gap. This CDR3 is 13 amino acids long. Germline-derived CDR1 and CDR2 are SQVTM and ANQGSEA. The CDR3 bases are TGCAGCGTTGGGGCTGCGAACACCGGGGAGCTGTTTTTT. Translating gives CSVGAANTGELFF.

This clone was seen repeatedly, ten times or more. The J gene is TRBJ2-3, the V gene TRBV5-4; a possible D gene is TRBD1 (5 bases). Trimming stripped 1 base from V and 6 bases from J, with 12 bases between. In germline, CDR1 is SGHNT, CDR2 YYREEE (reference sequence). The length of the CDR3 is 14 residues. This chain's CDR3 is CASSLQGPTDTQYF. In DNA, the CDR3 is TGTGCCAGCAGCTTGCAGGGTCCAACGGATACGCAGTATTTT.

This chain joins TRBV7-2 and TRBJ2-1, with D possibly TRBD2 on 6 matching bases. V lost 6 bases and J lost 11, with 17 bases in between. Germline V gene sequence: CDR1 SGHTA, CDR2 FQGNSA. CDR3 length: 13 residues. The CDR3: CASRDFGGDQQFF. CDR3 nucleotide sequence: TGTGCCAGCAGGGACTTCGGCGGGGACCAGCAGTTCTTC.

V and J are TRBV13 and TRBJ1-3; D gene ambiguous. This CDR3 is 16 amino acids long. Germline V gives CDR1 PRHDT, CDR2 FYEKMQ (reference sequence). V lost 1 base, J lost 4 bases, and 14 bases lay in between. In DNA, the CDR3 is TGTGCCAGCAGCTTAGAGCCCTCCGTCTCGGGAAACACCATATATTTT. Its protein product is CASSLEPSVSGNTIYF.